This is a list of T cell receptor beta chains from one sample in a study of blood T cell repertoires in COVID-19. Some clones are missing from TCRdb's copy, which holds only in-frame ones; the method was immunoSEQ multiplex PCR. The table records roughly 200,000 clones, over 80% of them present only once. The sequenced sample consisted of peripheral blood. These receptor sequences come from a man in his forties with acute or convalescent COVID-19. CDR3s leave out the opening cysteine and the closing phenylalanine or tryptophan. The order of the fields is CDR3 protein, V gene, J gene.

ASSVNRVSTGELF,TRBV6-5,TRBJ2-2
ASSIVRTRLENQPQH,TRBV28,TRBJ1-5
VRRPRTGKGTEAF,TRBV7-5,TRBJ1-1
ASSSVDKIDRDRF,TRBV28,TRBJ1-1
ASSPTGLRNGYT,TRBV18,TRBJ1-2
ASSKNRDTNEKLF,TRBV2,TRBJ1-4
ASSFTGGAIGEKLF,TRBV5-1,TRBJ1-4
ASSTGQGHEQY,TRBV19,TRBJ2-7
ASRPASGRVDEQF,TRBV3-1/TRBV3-2,TRBJ2-1
AITRDRARGYT,TRBV6-5,TRBJ1-2
ASSFHRRGANQPQH,TRBV27,TRBJ1-5
ASSVRASGRSHLTDTQY,TRBV9,TRBJ2-3
ATSDPSGKLF,TRBV24-1,TRBJ1-4
ASSPTDTGGYT,TRBV5-1,TRBJ1-2
ASSLPGQWGTEAF,TRBV14,TRBJ1-1
ASSQAGGDVKEQY,TRBV7-9,TRBJ2-7